This T cell receptor beta chain was profiled in a study of blood T cell repertoires in COVID-19. Study overall: COVID-19 samples collected from the United States, Italy and Spain covered acute and convalescent phases. Sample material is recorded as cDNA or gDNA derived from T cells, B-cell-depleted T cells, or PBMCs.

Only in-frame clones appear in the TCRdb table, and some are missing; sequencing was by immunoSEQ multiplex PCR. The table lists over 400,000 clones, 80% to 90% of them singletons. Sequenced material: peripheral blood. This receptor was obtained from a human donor in a cohort sampled during active COVID-19.

The CDR3 DNA sequence: TGTGCCAGCAGTTCGTACAGAACCGGGGAGCTGTTTTTT. It translates to CASSSYRTGELFF. The V gene is TRBV28, the J gene TRBJ2-2; the D is unclear. V was shortened by 4 bases and J by 5 bases, with 8 bases between the two germline ends. Germline V CDR1 and CDR2: MDHEN, SYDVKM. This CDR3 has 13 residues.